This T cell receptor (beta chain) was identified in a study of blood T cell repertoires in COVID-19. Study in general: Researchers got acute and convalescent COVID-19 samples from the United States, Italy and Spain.

Germline trimming cut 3 bases from V and 7 bases from J; bases unmatched to any gene: 10. In germline, CDR1 is DFQATT, CDR2 SNEGSKA (reference sequence). The length of the CDR3 is 15 residues. Here immunoSEQ multiplex PCR was the method, and the copy in TCRdb shows in-frame clones only, minus some. Of over 150,000 clones listed, 75% to 95% are singletons. V gene TRBV20-1 combines with J gene TRBJ1-5, with TRBD1 matching 9 bases. This TCR derives from a middle-aged man with acute or convalescent COVID-19. Material: peripheral blood. The chain's CDR3 is CSASPGQGRGQPQHF. The CDR3 bases are TGCAGTGCTAGTCCCGGACAGGGGAGAGGACAGCCCCAGCATTTT.